This TCR beta chain is drawn from a study of blood T cell repertoires in COVID-19. Seattle's enrolled individuals joined amid active infection and were then monitored longitudinally. Study processing details: Using reference gene primer amplification, nucleated cell counts were estimated. The protocol was immunoSEQ multiplex PCR, while the TCRdb copy is restricted to in-frame clones and leaves out a portion. The V and J calls and the clone size are those of that table, but D and trimming were determined from the DNA. The table shows about 170,000 clones, with around nine tenths occurring only once. CDR1 is MDHEN and CDR2 is SYDVKM in the germline V gene. This CDR3 comprises 15 residues. V dropped 2 bases and J dropped 5 bases, with 15 bases sitting between them.

The TCR comes from a woman aged 80 or over with COVID-19, enrolled during active disease. Material for sequencing was peripheral blood. The genes are TRBV28 and TRBJ2-5, with D perhaps TRBD2 (6 bases). The CDR3 reads CASSLRGKEGETQYF. CDR3 sequence (DNA): TGTGCCAGCAGTTTAAGGGGCAAGGAGGGGGAGACCCAGTACTTC.